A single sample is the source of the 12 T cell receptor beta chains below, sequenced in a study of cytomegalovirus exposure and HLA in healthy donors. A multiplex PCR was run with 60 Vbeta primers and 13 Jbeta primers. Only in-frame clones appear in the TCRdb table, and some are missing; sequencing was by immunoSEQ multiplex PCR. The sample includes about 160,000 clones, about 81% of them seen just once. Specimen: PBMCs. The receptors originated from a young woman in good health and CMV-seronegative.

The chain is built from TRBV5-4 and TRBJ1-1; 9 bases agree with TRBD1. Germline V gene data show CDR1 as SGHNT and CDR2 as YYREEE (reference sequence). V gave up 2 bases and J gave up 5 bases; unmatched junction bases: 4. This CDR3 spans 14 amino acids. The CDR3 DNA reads TGTGCCAGCAGCTTAGAACAGGGGGCAACTGAAGCTTTCTTT. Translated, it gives CASSLEQGATEAFF. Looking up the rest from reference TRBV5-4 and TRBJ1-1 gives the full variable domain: ETGVTQSPTHLIKTRGQQVTLRCSSQSGHNTVSWYQQALGQGPQFIFQYYREEENGRGNFPPRFSGLQFPNYSSELNVNALELDDSALYLCASSLEQGATEAFFGQGTRLTVV.

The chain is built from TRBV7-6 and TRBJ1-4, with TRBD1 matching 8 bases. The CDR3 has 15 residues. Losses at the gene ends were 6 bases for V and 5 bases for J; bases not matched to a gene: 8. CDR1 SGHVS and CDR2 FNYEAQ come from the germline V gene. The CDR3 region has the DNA TGTGCCAGCAGTAGGACAGGGTTAACCAATGAAAAACTGTTTTTT. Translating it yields CASSRTGLTNEKLFF.

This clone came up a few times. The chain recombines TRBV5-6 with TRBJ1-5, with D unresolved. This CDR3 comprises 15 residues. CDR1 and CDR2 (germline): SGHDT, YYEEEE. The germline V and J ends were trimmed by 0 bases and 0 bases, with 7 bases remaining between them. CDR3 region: CASSLGGYSNQPQHF. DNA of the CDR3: TGTGCCAGCAGCTTGGGCGGGTATAGCAATCAGCCCCAGCATTTT.

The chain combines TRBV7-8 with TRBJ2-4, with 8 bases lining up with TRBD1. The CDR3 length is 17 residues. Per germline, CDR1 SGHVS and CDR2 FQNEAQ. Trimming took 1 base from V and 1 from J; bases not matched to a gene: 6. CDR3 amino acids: CASSLVDRAAAKNIQYF. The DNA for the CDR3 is TGTGCCAGCAGCTTAGTGGACAGGGCGGCGGCCAAAAACATTCAGTACTTC.

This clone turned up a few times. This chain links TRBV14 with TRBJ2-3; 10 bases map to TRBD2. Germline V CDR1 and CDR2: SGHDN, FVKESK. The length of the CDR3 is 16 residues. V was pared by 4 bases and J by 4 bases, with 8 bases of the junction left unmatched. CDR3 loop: CASSPLKRGGADTQYF. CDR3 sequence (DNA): TGTGCCAGCAGCCCCCTGAAGCGGGGGGGCGCAGATACGCAGTATTTT.

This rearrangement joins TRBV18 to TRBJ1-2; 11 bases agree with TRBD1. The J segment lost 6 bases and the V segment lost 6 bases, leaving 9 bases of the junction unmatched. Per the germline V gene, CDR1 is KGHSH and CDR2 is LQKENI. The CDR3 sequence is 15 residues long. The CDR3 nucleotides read TGTGCCAGCTCTCCTAGGACAGGGGGCTTAGATGGCTACACCTTC. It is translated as CASSPRTGGLDGYTF. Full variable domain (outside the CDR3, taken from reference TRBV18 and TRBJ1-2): NAGVMQNPRHLVRRRGQEARLRCSPMKGHSHVYWYRQLPEEGLKFMVYLQKENIIDESGMPKERFSAEFPKEGPSILRIQQVVRGDSAAYFCASSPRTGGLDGYTFGSGTRLTVV.

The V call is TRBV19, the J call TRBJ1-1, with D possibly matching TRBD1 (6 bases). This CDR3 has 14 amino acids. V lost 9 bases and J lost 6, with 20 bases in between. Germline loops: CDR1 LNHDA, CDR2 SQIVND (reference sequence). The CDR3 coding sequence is TGTGCCAGCGGGATAACAGGGTTTTTTTCTGAAGCTTTCTTT. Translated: CASGITGFFSEAFF.

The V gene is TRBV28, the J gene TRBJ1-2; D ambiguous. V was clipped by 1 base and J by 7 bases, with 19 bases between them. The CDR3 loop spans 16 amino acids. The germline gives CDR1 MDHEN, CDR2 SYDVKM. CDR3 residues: CASSLFEAATHAGYTF. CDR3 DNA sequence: TGTGCCAGCAGTTTATTCGAGGCAGCCACACACGCTGGCTACACCTTC.

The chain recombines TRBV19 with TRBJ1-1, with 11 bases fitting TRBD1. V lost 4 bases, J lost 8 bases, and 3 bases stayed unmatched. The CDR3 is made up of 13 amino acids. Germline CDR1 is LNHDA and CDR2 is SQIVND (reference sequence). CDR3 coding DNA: TGTGCCAGTAGTACGGACAGGGGGCCAGAAGCTTTCTTT. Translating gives CASSTDRGPEAFF.

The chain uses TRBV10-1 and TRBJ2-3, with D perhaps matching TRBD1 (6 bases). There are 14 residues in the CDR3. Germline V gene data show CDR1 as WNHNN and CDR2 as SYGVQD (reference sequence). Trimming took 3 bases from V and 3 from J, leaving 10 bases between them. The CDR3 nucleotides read TGCGCCAGCAGTGAAGTGGGGGCAACAGATACGCAGTATTTT. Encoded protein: CASSEVGATDTQYF.

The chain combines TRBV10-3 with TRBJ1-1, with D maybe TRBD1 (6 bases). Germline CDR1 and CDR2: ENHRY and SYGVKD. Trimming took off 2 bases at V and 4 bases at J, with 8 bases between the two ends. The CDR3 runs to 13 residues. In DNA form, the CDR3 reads TGTGCCATCAGTGAGGTAGGGGGCACTGAAGCTTTCTTT. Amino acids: CAISEVGGTEAFF.

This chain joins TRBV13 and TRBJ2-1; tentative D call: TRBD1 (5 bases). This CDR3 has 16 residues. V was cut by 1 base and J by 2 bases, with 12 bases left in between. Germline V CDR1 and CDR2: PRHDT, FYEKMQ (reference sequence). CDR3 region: CASSLVATATYNEQFF. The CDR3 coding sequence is TGTGCCAGCAGCTTAGTCGCGACAGCGACCTACAATGAGCAGTTCTTC.